This TCR beta chain was found in a study of blood T cell repertoires in COVID-19 (TCRdb year 2020). For context, the study as a whole: The collaborator samples originated in the United States, Italy and Spain and spanned the acute and convalescent phases of COVID-19. Nearly every sample came with metadata listing a de-identified subject ID, COVID-19 status, age in years and sex. Where available, HLA class I and class II types were obtained from metadata supplied by the sample provider rather than from assay-based typing. The repertoires were released in a freely available public database meant as a resource for research on the immune response to SARS-CoV-2. The prospective study material was composed of cDNA or gDNA derived from T cells, B-cell-depleted T cells, or PBMCs. The samples were drawn from the first 160 participants of the ongoing ImmuneRACE study and from 950 to 1,500 subjects provided by 6 global collaborators. Subjects who had been exposed to COVID-19, were actively infected with it, or had recovered from it provided the deeply sampled blood TCRbeta repertoires that made up the dataset. Results the study describes overall, beyond this receptor: How much clinical and demographic metadata was included differed by source and by participant, and the metadata was provided uncurated.

The collaborating institutions used their own protocols to collect whole blood in K2EDTA tubes. For TCRbeta analysis, collaborator samples were shipped as frozen whole blood, as isolated PBMCs, or as DNA extracted from either sample type. The CDR3 covers 14 residues, taking in both the cysteine and the phenylalanine. Kept here is only the CDR3 DNA, which spans 42 bases and is read in frame from base 1. The germline V gene (reference sequence) provides CDR1 MNHNY and CDR2 SVGAGI. Deletion took 2 bases off V and 5 bases off J, with a span of 7 bases between the germline ends. The immunoSEQ Assay, a bias-controlled multiplex PCR, was used to amplify TCRbeta CDR3 regions from genomic DNA. Under the source paper's analysis protocol: The number of nucleated cells in each sample was estimated by amplification of reference gene primers within the assay. To quantify the absolute abundance of each unique TCRbeta CDR3 rearrangement, sequence reads were collapsed and filtered. For each sample, productive Simpson clonality was calculated as the square root of Simpson's diversity index over productive rearrangements. The source is immuneACCESS, and TCRdb retained only in-frame sequences with V and J called. Part of the clones is not carried over; for the studies checked, unresolved V genes explain less than half of this, and the remainder is unexplained. V and J calls and clone size are copied from that table; D and trimming were computed from the DNA. In this sample the table shows 35,000 to 55,000 clones, 86% of which occur a single time. The leading ten clones occupy just under 8.5% of the sample.

Turning to this clone: No cognate antigen has been identified for it. Base qualities are missing; no much larger clone stands one base away.

The chain is made from TRBV6-6 and TRBJ1-6, with the D gene not clear enough to name. The sequencing sample was made of peripheral blood. This clonotype was obtained from a man between 60 and 75 years old with active COVID-19. The CDR3 corresponds to CASSYAEDNSPLHF. The DNA is TGTGCCAGCAGTTACGCGGAAGATAATTCACCCCTCCACTTT.